This T cell receptor beta chain was identified during a study of T cell responses to AZD1222 COVID-19 vaccine. Study-level findings and limits: There were mostly white British donors and more females than males, and clonal diversity was possibly underestimated. Increased Spike-specific TCR breadth and depth were observed after two AZD1222 doses. Repertoires were obtained only post-peak T cell response.

The ends were cut back, 7 bases at V and 4 bases at J, with 14 bases in the middle. This CDR3 has 14 residues. The germline V gene encodes CDR1 MNHEY and CDR2 SMNVEV (reference sequence). This table comes from immunoSEQ multiplex PCR, and its TCRdb copy is limited to in-frame clones, with some not included. The table lists around 96,000 clones, about 86% of them singletons, with about 6% in the top ten. The study pooled second doses at about 4 or about 12 weeks. Comments on this clone: Its cognate antigen is unknown.

Here the sequenced sample was peripheral blood, taken 28 days after the second AZD1222 dose. The sequence came from an adult who received the AZD1222 COVID-19 vaccine. The chain employs TRBV27 and TRBJ2-1; the D gene is possibly TRBD2 (6 bases). In nucleotides, the CDR3 is TGTGCCAGCACCATATTCAGCGGGTACAATGAGCAGTTCTTC. Its protein product is CASTIFSGYNEQFF.